These 7 T cell receptor beta chains originate from one sample sequenced in a study of breast tumors, draining lymph nodes, adjacent tissues. One entry per CDR3 protein, called by TCRdb with MiXCR from the multiplex PCR reads. The data show 21,000 or so distinct CDR3 sequences, about two fifths seen once. The sample was breast tumor tissue. These TCRs come from a female donor with breast cancer. Some clones in this sample may be carry-over from other donors' samples.

The genes are TRBV6-5 and TRBJ1-5; no clear D. CDR1 and CDR2 (germline): MNHEY, SVGAGI. The CDR3 totals 13 residues. V lost 4 bases to trimming and J lost 4 bases, with 8 bases between them. This CDR3 reads CASSSTWNQPQHF. CDR3 coding DNA: TGTGCCAGCAGTTCGACATGGAATCAGCCCCAGCATTTT.

This clonotype was detected many times. The rearrangement uses TRBV29-1 and TRBJ2-1; 8 bases are shared with TRBD2. Germline assignment: CDR1 SQVTM and CDR2 ANQGSEA. V was pared by 7 bases and J by 5 bases, with 7 bases of the junction left unmatched. The CDR3 length is 13 residues. The CDR3 spells CSAPGLGDNEQFF. The CDR3 DNA is TGCAGCGCTCCGGGACTAGGAGACAATGAGCAGTTCTTC.

V gene TRBV5-1 combines with J gene TRBJ2-5; either TRBD1 or TRBD2 may fit D (6 bases each). The CDR3 sequence is 14 residues long. The germline V gene encodes CDR1 SGHRS and CDR2 YFSETQ. Trimming left V 1 base short and J 9 bases short, with 16 bases between. The CDR3 loop is CASSLRGVPEAQYF. The CDR3 nucleotides are TGCGCCAGCAGCTTGAGGGGGGTACCGGAGGCCCAGTACTTC.

This clonotype was detected only a few times. CDR3 nucleotide sequence: TGTGCCAGCAGTAGCGGGGTCAATCAGCCCCAGCATTTT. It codes for CASSSGVNQPQHF. V is TRBV2 and J is TRBJ1-5; D call uncertain. Germline CDR1 SNHLY, CDR2 FYNNEI. This CDR3 region has 13 residues. The ends were cut back, 5 bases at V and 3 bases at J, with 8 bases in the middle.

The chain combines TRBV4-1 with TRBJ2-5; the D gene is possibly TRBD1 (5 bases). Per germline, CDR1 MGHRA and CDR2 YSYEKL. Trimming shortened V by 0 bases and J by 4 bases, and 12 bases separated the two germline ends. The CDR3 is 15 residues long. This CDR3 reads CASSQDERGRETQYF. The CDR3 DNA reads TGCGCCAGCAGCCAAGATGAAAGGGGTCGAGAGACCCAGTACTTC.

This clonotype has at least ten counts. A much more abundant neighbour one base away suggests this may be a read error. The J gene is TRBJ2-6, the V gene TRBV7-3; TRBD1 aligns across 8 bases. The CDR3 length is 15 residues. CDR1 is SGHTA and CDR2 is FQGTGA in the germline V gene. CDR3 in amino acids: CASSSTGGTVNVLPF. CDR3 coding DNA: TGTGCCAGCAGTTCTACAGGGGGTACTGTCAACGTCCTGCCTTTC.

The chain links TRBV7-2 to TRBJ2-7; 7 positions agree with TRBD1. The CDR3 runs 13 residues. The V gene's germline CDR1 is SGHTA and CDR2 FQGNSA. V dropped 6 bases and J dropped 2; count of bases not matched to a gene: 4. This CDR3 is CASSWTGAYEQYF. The CDR3 bases are TGTGCCAGCAGTTGGACAGGAGCCTACGAGCAGTACTTC.